This TCR beta chain stems from a study of human T cells and chemical hapten exposure. About the research overall: An approximately 2 cm by approximately 2 cm inner upper arm patch received 2% DPC for sensitization. Diagnoses of alopecia areata, totalis or universalis occurred in mostly female patients.

The table lists this clonotype with many counts. The CDR3 loop spans 15 amino acids. The germline gives CDR1 SQVTM, CDR2 ANQGSEA. V trimming: 1 base; J trimming: 4 bases; junction bases outside the gene matches: 3. MiXCR, run by TCRdb on the RACE reads, gives a single entry per CDR3 protein. The sample consists of about 380,000 distinct CDR3 sequences, 5.1% of them appearing once. Documented time point: pre-sensitization, week 0. Treatment denoted: therapeutic diphenylcyclopropenone sensitization with weekly scalp DPC. The source of this sequence is a woman in her fifties or sixties with alopecia areata. Some clones in this sample may be carry-over from other donors' samples. J is TRBJ2-1 and V is TRBV29-1; 11 bases agree with TRBD2. Material: whole blood, obtained in connection with sensitization to the hapten diphenylcyclopropenone (DPC). CDR3 nucleotide sequence: TGCAGCGTTGAAGGTGGGACTAGCGGATACAATGAGCAGTTCTTC. Amino acids: CSVEGGTSGYNEQFF.